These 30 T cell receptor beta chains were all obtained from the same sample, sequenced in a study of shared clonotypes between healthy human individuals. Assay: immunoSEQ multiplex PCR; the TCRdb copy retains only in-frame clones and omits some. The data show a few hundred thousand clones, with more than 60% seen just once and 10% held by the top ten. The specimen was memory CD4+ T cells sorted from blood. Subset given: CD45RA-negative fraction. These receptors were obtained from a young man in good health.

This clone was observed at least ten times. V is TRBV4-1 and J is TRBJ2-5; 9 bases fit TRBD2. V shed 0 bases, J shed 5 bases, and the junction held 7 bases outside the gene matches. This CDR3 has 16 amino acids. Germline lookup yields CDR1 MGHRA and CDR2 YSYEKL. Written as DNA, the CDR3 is TGCGCCAGCAGCCAAGAGGGTAGCGGGAGAGGTGAGACCCAGTACTTC. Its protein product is CASSQEGSGRGETQYF.

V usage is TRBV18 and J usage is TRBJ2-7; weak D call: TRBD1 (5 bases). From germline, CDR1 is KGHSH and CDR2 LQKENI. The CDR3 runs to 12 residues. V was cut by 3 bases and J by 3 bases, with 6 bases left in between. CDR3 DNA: TGTGCCAGCTCACCCGACAGCTACGAGCAGTACTTC. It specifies CASSPDSYEQYF.

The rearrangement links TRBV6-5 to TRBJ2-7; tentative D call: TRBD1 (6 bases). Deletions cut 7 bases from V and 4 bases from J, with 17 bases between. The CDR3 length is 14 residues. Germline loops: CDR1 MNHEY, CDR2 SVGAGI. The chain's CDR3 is CASTPTGLGYEQYF. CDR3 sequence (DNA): TGTGCCAGCACCCCTACAGGGTTGGGGTACGAGCAGTACTTC.

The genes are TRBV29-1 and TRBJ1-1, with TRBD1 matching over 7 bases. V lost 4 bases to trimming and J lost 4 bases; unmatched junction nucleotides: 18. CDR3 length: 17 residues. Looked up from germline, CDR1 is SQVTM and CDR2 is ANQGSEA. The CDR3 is CSVGGGRGPRGLTEAFF. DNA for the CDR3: TGCAGCGTTGGAGGGGGCAGGGGACCGCGGGGCCTCACTGAAGCTTTCTTT.

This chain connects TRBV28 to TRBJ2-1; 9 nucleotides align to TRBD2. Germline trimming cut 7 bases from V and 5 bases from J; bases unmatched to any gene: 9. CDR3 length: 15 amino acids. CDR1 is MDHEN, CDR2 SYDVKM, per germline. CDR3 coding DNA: TGTGCCAGCACATCCCTAGCGGGACTAAACAATGAGCAGTTCTTC. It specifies CASTSLAGLNNEQFF.

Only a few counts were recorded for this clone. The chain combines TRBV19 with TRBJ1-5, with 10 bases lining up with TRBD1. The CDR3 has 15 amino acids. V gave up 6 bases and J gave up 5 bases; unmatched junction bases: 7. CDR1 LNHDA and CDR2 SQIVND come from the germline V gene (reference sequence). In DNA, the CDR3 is TGTGCCAGTAGCGCCGGGACAGGGGTAGATCAGCCCCAGCATTTT. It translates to CASSAGTGVDQPQHF.

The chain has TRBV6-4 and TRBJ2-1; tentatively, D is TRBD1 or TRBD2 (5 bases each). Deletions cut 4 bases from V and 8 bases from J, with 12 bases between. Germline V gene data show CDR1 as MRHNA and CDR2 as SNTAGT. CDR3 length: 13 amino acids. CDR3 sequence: CASSVDLGHEQFF. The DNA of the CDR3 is TGTGCCAGCAGTGTGGACTTGGGGCATGAGCAGTTCTTC.

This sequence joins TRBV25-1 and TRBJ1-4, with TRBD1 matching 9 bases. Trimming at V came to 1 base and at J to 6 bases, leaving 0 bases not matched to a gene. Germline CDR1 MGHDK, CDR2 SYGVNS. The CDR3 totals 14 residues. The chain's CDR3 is CASSEWTGDEKLFF. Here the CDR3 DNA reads TGTGCCAGCAGTGAATGGACAGGGGATGAAAAACTGTTTTTT.

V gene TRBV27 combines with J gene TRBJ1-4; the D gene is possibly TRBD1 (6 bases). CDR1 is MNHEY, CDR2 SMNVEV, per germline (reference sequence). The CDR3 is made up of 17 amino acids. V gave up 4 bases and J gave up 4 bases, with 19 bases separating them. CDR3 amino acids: CASSSTPGQPFNEKLFF. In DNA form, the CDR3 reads TGTGCCAGCAGTTCGACTCCCGGACAGCCTTTTAATGAAAAACTGTTTTTT.

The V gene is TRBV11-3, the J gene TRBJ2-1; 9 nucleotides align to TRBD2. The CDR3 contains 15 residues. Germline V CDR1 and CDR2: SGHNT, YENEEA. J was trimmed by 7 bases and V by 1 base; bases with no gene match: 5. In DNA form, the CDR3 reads TGTGCCAGCAGCTTAGCGCGCGGGAGGGTAAATGAGCAGTTCTTC. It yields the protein CASSLARGRVNEQFF.

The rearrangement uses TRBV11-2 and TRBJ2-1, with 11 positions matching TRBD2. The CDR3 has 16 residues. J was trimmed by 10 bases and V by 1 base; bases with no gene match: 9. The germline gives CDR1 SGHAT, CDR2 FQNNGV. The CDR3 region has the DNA TGTGCCAGCAGCTTAGGGTCTGGACTAGCGGGTATCGAGCAGTTCTTC. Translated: CASSLGSGLAGIEQFF.

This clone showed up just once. The CDR3 is CASSPGTGLDGYTF. CDR3 DNA: TGTGCCAGCTCACCAGGGACAGGGCTTGATGGCTACACCTTC. The chain employs TRBV18 and TRBJ1-2; 9 positions agree with TRBD1. Trimming at V came to 2 bases and at J to 6 bases, leaving 4 bases not matched to a gene. The germline gives CDR1 KGHSH, CDR2 LQKENI. The CDR3 length is 14 residues.

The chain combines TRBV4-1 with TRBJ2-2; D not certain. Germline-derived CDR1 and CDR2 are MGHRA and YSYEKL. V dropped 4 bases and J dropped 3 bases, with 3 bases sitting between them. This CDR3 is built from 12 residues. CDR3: CASSRYTGELFF. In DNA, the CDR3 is TGCGCCAGCAGCCGATACACCGGGGAGCTGTTTTTT.

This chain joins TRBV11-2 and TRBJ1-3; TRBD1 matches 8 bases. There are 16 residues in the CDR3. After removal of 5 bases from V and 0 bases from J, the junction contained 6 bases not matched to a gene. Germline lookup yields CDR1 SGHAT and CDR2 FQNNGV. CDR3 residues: CASSLRQGHSGNTIYF. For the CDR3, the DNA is TGTGCCAGCAGCCTTAGACAGGGGCACTCTGGAAACACCATATATTTT.

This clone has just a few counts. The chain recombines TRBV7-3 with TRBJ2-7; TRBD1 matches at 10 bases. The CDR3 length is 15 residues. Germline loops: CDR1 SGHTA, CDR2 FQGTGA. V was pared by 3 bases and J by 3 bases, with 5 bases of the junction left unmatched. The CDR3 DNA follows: TGTGCCAGCAGCTTTACCGGGACAGGGGACTACGAGCAGTACTTC. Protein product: CASSFTGTGDYEQYF.

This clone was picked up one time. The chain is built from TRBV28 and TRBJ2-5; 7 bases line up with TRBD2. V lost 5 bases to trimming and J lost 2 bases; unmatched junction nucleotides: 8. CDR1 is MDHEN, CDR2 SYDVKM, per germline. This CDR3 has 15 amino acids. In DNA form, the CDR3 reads TGTGCCAGCAGTCCCGGACTAGAACCGCAAGAGACCCAGTACTTC. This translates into CASSPGLEPQETQYF.

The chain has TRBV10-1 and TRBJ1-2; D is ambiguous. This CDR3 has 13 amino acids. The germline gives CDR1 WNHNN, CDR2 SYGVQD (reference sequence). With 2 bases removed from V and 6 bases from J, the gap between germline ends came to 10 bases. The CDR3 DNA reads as TGCGCCAGCAGTGAGGGGGATCGGGATGGCTACACCTTC. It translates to CASSEGDRDGYTF.

This CDR3 reads CASSPRIGYTF. CDR3 in DNA: TGTGCCAGCAGCCCCCGGATCGGCTACACCTTC. This chain links TRBV7-2 with TRBJ1-2; D is unclear. Germline V lookup: CDR1 SGHTA, CDR2 FQGNSA. The CDR3 totals 11 residues. V was trimmed by 5 bases and J by 8 bases, leaving 9 bases between them.

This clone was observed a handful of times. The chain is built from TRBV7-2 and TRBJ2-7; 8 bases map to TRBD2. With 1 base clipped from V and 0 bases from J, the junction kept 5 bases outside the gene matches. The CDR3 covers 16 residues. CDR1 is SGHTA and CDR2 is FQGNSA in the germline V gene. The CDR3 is CASSLVGSGTSYEQYF. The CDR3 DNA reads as TGTGCCAGCAGCTTAGTGGGTAGCGGGACCTCCTACGAGCAGTACTTC.

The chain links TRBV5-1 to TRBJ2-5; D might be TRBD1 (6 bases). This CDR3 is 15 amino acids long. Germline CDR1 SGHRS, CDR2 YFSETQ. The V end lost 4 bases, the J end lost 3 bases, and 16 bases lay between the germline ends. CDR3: CASSLITAGEETQYF. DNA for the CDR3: TGCGCCAGCAGCCTCATTACCGCAGGGGAAGAGACCCAGTACTTC.

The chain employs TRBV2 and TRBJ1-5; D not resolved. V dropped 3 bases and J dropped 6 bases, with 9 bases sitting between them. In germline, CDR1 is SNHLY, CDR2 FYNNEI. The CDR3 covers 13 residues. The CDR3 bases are TGTGCCAGCAGTGACAGCGGCCGTCAGCCCCAGCATTTT. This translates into CASSDSGRQPQHF.

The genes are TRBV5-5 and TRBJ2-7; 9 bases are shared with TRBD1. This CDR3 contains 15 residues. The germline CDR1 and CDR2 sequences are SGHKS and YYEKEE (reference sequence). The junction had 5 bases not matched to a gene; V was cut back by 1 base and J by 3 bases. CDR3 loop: CASSLRGTGLYEQYF. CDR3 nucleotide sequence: TGTGCCAGCAGCTTGAGAGGGACAGGGCTCTACGAGCAGTACTTC.

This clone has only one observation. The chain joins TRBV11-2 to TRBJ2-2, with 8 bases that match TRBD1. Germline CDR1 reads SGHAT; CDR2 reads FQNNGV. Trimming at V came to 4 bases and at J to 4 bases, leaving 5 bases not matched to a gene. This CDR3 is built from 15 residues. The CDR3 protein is CASSSGQGRTGELFF. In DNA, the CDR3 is TGTGCCAGCAGCTCAGGACAGGGACGCACCGGGGAGCTGTTTTTT.

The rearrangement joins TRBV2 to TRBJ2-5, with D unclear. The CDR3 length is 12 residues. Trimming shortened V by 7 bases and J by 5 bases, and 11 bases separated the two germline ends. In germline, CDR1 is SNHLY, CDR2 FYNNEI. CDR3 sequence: CASTNTPETQYF. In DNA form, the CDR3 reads TGTGCCAGCACTAATACGCCGGAGACCCAGTACTTC.

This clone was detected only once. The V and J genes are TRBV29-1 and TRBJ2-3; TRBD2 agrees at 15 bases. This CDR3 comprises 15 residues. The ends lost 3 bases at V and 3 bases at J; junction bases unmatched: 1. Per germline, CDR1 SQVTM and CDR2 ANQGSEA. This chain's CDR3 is CSVDGLAGGTDTQYF. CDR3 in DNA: TGCAGCGTTGACGGACTAGCGGGAGGGACAGATACGCAGTATTTT.

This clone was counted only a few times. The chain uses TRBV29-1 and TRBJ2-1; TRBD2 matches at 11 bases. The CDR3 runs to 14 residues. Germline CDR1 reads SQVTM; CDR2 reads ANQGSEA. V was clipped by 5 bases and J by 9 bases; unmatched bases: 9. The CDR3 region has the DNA TGCAGCGTTACAATAGCGGGAGGGATAAGTGAGCAGTTCTTC. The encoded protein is CSVTIAGGISEQFF.

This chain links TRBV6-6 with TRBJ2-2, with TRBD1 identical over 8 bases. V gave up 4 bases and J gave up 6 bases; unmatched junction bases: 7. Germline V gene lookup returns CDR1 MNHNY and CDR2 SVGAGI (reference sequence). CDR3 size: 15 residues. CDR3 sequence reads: CASSLHRGIAGELFF. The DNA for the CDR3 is TGTGCCAGCAGTTTGCACAGGGGGATTGCCGGGGAGCTGTTTTTT.

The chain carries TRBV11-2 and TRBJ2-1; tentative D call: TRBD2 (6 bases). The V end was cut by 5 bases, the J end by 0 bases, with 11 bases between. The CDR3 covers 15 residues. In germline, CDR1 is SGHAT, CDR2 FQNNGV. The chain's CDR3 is CASSPGLGSYNEQFF. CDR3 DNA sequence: TGTGCCAGCAGCCCGGGACTCGGCTCCTACAATGAGCAGTTCTTC.

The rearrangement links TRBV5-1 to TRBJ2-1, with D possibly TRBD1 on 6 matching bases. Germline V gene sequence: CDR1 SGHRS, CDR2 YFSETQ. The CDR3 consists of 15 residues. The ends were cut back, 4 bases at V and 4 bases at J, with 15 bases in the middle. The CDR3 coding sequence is TGCGCCAGCAGCCCACGGGACAAGATATACAATGAGCAGTTCTTC. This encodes CASSPRDKIYNEQFF.

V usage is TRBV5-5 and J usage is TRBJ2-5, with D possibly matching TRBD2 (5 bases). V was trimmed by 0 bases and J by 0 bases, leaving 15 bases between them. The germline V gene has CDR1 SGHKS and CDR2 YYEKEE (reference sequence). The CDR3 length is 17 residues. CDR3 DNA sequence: TGTGCCAGCAGCTTGGTTCGGGCTAGCTCGTACCAAGAGACCCAGTACTTC. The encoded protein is CASSLVRASSYQETQYF.